The clone carrying this T cell receptor beta chain was detected ten times or more. The target antigen is unknown. Germline CDR1 and CDR2: MGHRA and YSYEKL. The CDR3 is 15 residues long. The V gene end was trimmed by 3 bases and the J gene end by 2 bases; junction bases not matched to a gene: 6. These data originate in a study of blood T cells in healthy people across ages. Study-wide points: It was held that the diversity estimates obtained from one million T cells were underestimates. Fewer expanded clones and more diversity marked long-lived versus aged donors. There was no known CMV status for donors, so expanded clonotype changes were possibly confounded.

For the second PCR, which ran for 7 to 11 cycles, a sample-barcoded 5' primer and a J-beta primer mix were used. TCRdb fed the 5' RACE reads into MiXCR, producing one record per CDR3 protein. The sample holds 660,000 or so distinct CDR3 sequences, about 54% seen once. The source of this sequence is a man aged 60-69 years in good health. The chain recombines TRBV4-1 with TRBJ2-5; 7 bases agree with TRBD1. The sequenced sample was blood. The CDR3 loop is CASSQYGTAQETQYF. CDR3 DNA: TGCGCCAGCAGCCAGTACGGGACAGCTCAAGAGACCCAGTACTTC.